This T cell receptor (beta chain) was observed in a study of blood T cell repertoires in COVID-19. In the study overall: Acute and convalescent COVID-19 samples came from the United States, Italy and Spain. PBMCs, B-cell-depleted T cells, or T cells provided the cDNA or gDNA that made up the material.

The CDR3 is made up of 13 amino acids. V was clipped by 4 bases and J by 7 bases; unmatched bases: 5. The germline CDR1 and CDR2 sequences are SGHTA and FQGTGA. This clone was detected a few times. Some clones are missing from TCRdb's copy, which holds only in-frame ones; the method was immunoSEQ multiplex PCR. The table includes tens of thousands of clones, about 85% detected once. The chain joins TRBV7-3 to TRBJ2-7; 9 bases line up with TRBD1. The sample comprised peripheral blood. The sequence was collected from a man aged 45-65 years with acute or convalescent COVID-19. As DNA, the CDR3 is TGTGCCAGCAGCTGGACAGGGGCGAGGGAGCAGTACTTC. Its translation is CASSWTGAREQYF. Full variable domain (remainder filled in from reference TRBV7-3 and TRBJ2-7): GAGVSQTPSNKVTEKGKYVELRCDPISGHTALYWYRQSLGQGPEFLIYFQGTGAADDSGLPNDRFFAVRPEGSVSTLKIQRTERGDSAVYLCASSWTGAREQYFGPGTRLTVT.